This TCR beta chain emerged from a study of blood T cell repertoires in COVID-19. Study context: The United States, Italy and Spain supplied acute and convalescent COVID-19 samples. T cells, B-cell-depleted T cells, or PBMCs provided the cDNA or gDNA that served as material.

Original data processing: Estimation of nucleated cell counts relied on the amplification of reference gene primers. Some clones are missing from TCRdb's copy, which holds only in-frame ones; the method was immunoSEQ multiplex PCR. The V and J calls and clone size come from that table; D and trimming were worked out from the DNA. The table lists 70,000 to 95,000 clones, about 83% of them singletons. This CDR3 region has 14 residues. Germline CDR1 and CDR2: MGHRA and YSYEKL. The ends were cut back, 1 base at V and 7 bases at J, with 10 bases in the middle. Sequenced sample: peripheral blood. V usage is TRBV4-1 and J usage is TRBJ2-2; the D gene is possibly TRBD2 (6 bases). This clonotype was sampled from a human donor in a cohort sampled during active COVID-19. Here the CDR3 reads CASSQAGGFGELFF. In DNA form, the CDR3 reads TGCGCCAGCAGCCAAGCAGGAGGGTTCGGGGAGCTGTTTTTT.